Listed below are T cell receptor beta chains from one sample, sequenced in a study of blood T cell repertoires in COVID-19. Sequenced by immunoSEQ multiplex PCR; TCRdb stores in-frame clones only, minus some. This sample has about 66,000 clones, with 86% found just once. Material for sequencing was peripheral blood. These receptors originate from a man between 45 and 60 years old with active COVID-19. Each CDR3 is given with its conserved first and last residue. A D gene is named only where the DNA matches it firmly. A clone size is listed for some rows: how often the clone was seen (once, few, many), or a class if it is expanded.

TRBJ1-6 - - TRBV18 TGTGCCAGCTCACAGGGGTATAACTCTAATTCACCCCTCCACTTT CASSQGYNSNSPLHF
TRBJ2-2 - - TRBV6-5 TGTGCCAGCAAACCCCAGGGTCAAATCACCGGGGAGCTGTTTTTT CASKPQGQITGELFF
TRBJ2-7 TRBD1 few TRBV5-8 TGTGCCAGCAGCACACAGGGGGCCCACGAGCAGTACTTC CASSTQGAHEQYF
TRBJ1-1 - - TRBV27 TGTGCCAGCAGTTTCCGGGGGAGGTACACTGAAGCTTTCTTT CASSFRGRYTEAFF
TRBJ2-1 TRBD1 once TRBV4-1 TGCGCCAGCCGTCAGGTGGACAGGGGAGATCATGAGCAGTTCTTC CASRQVDRGDHEQFF
TRBJ2-3 - - TRBV5-1 TGCGCCAGCAGCTTTCTTGGTACTGTGGGCACAGATACGCAGTATTTT CASSFLGTVGTDTQYF
TRBJ2-7 - - TRBV19 TGTGCCAGTAGTAGTGCCGGGGTTTTCTCCTACGAGCAGTACTTC CASSSAGVFSYEQYF
TRBJ1-1 - - TRBV6-1 TGTGCCAGCAGTGAACTGACCGGGGGGGGGCGGAACACTGAAGCTTTCTTT CASSELTGGGRNTEAFF
TRBJ1-2 - - TRBV19 TGTGCCAGTAGTATAGATTTCCCAGGGCCCCTCAATGGCTACACCTTC CASSIDFPGPLNGYTF
TRBJ2-1 - - TRBV7-9 TGTGCCAGCAGCTTAAGGCAGGGATCGGGTGAGCAGTTCTTC CASSLRQGSGEQFF
TRBJ1-2 TRBD1 once TRBV7-9 TGTGCCAGCAGCCTGGACAGGGGCGACGCCTATGGCTACACCTTC CASSLDRGDAYGYTF
TRBJ1-3 - - TRBV19 TGTGCCAGTAGTCTGCGGGCCAAATACTCTGGAAACACCATATATTTT CASSLRAKYSGNTIYF
TRBJ1-4 - - TRBV12-3/TRBV12-4 TGTGCCAGCAGTTTTGGGGGGTCTGAAAAACTGTTTTTT CASSFGGSEKLFF
TRBJ2-3 TRBD1 - TRBV5-6 TGTGCCAGCAGCGCCAGGACAGGGTCAGATACGCAGTATTTT CASSARTGSDTQYF
TRBJ1-3 - - TRBV5-1 TGCGCCAGCAGCTTAGGTAGAGGCCCCGGAAACACCATATATTTT CASSLGRGPGNTIYF
TRBJ2-7 - - TRBV5-1 TGCGCCAGCAGCCCCACCGCGGGGGCATCCTACGAGCAGTACTTC CASSPTAGASYEQYF
TRBJ2-1 TRBD1 - TRBV7-2 TGTGCCAGCAGCCACGGGACAGGCAATGAGCAGTTCTTC CASSHGTGNEQFF
TRBJ2-1 TRBD2 - TRBV29-1 TGCAGCGTTACGACGACAAGCGGGGGAGGGTATGAGCAGTTCTTC CSVTTTSGGGYEQFF
TRBJ1-2 TRBD1 - TRBV5-4 TGTGCCAGTAACCCTGGTGGGGAGACAGGGATAAGAGACTATGGCTACACCTTC CASNPGGETGIRDYGYTF
TRBJ1-5 - - TRBV6-5 TGTGCCAGCAGACCGACAGGTTCTGAGCCCCAGCATTTT CASRPTGSEPQHF
TRBJ2-1 - - TRBV5-1 TGCGCCAGCAGCTTGACGGCGGGATCCGCGGGGAATGAGCAGTTCTTC CASSLTAGSAGNEQFF
TRBJ1-6 TRBD1 - TRBV14 TGTGCCAGCAGCCAAGGAGGGGGCGCTTCTAATTCACCCCTCCACTTT CASSQGGGASNSPLHF
TRBJ2-2 - - TRBV30 TGTGCCTGGAGGCGGGCGGCGAACACCGGGGAGCTGTTTTTT CAWRRAANTGELFF
TRBJ2-5 - once TRBV14 TGTGCCAGCAGCCAAGATCGGTGGAGTCAAGAGACCCAGTACTTC CASSQDRWSQETQYF
TRBJ1-2 - - TRBV6-6 TGTGCCAGCAGTTACGTCAGGGTCAACTATGGCTACACCTTC CASSYVRVNYGYTF
TRBJ1-5 - - TRBV4-1 TGCGCCAGCAGCCAGGTGCTGGAGAGCTATAGCAATCAGCCCCAGCATTTT CASSQVLESYSNQPQHF
TRBJ1-5 - - TRBV11-2 TGTGCCAGCAGCTTAGGGAGCAGGGGTAGCAATCAGCCCCAGCATTTT CASSLGSRGSNQPQHF
TRBJ2-7 TRBD1 - TRBV5-1 TGCGCCAGCAGCTTCGGACAGGGGTGGTACGAGCAGTACTTC CASSFGQGWYEQYF
TRBJ2-5 TRBD1 - TRBV28 TGTGCCATCGGACAGGGGGCGAGGGAAGAGACCCAGTACTTC CAIGQGAREETQYF
TRBJ2-5 TRBD2 - TRBV4-2 TGTGCCAGCAGCCAAGCTGGGACTAGCGGGGGGGCCGGAGAGACCCAGTACTTC CASSQAGTSGGAGETQYF
TRBJ1-5 - - TRBV27 TGTGCCAGCAGATTGAGGGGGAAGGGCAATCAGCCCCAGCATTTT CASRLRGKGNQPQHF
TRBJ2-3 TRBD2 few TRBV5-1 TGCGCCAGCAGCTCCGGGACTAGCGGGAGAGTAAGAGATACGCAGTATTTT CASSSGTSGRVRDTQYF
TRBJ1-4 - - TRBV3-1/TRBV3-2 TGTGCCAGCAGCCAAGTTCCGCAACGGGAGGAAAAACTGTTTTTT CASSQVPQREEKLFF